This T cell receptor (beta chain) originates from a study of cytomegalovirus exposure and HLA in healthy donors. Study-wide points: Reports showed the classifier diagnosing cytomegalovirus status with high specificity and sensitivity. Many donors carried some public TCRs, although rarity characterized most TCR sequences. Among the CMV-associated chains, three were confirmed in vitro as specific for CMV antigens.

A word on this clone: The antigen is not known.

Profiled with immunoSEQ multiplex PCR; TCRdb holds only in-frame clones, not every one. The profile shows around 150,000 clones, 85% to 90% of them singletons. V lost 3 bases and J lost 0; bases outside the gene matches: 15. The CDR3 runs to 21 residues. Germline CDR1 and CDR2: MNHEY and SMNVEV (reference sequence). The donors were in the roughly 120-subject validation cohort, distinct from the roughly 700-subject first cohort. The sequence was collected from a young man in good health and CMV-seronegative. The chain combines TRBV27 with TRBJ2-3; 13 bases line up with TRBD2. Sequenced material: PBMCs. In DNA, the CDR3 is TGTGCCAGCAGTTTTCGGAGTCCGGGACTAGCGGGAAAGGGTAGCACAGATACGCAGTATTTT. Translated: CASSFRSPGLAGKGSTDTQYF.